Below are 13 T cell receptor beta chains sequenced from a single sample in a study of T-cell memory formation after mild COVID-19. TCRdb analysed the 5' RACE reads with MiXCR anew, one entry per CDR3 protein. There are around 250,000 distinct CDR3 sequences in the sample; under 20% occur only once, and 20% to 25% lies in the top ten. Sequencing used PBMCs or a T cell subset sorted from them (not recorded which). These TCRs come from a man aged 18 to 29 who had mild COVID-19 (a few samples of this study predate the infection). Cell type and time point are not known.

The J gene is TRBJ2-1, the V gene TRBV2; no clear D gene. This CDR3 has 10 amino acids. V lost 7 bases to trimming and J lost 10 bases, with 8 bases between them. The germline V gene has CDR1 SNHLY and CDR2 FYNNEI. The CDR3 bases are TGTGCCAGCATGGTGGGCGAGCAGTTCTTC. Its protein product is CASMVGEQFF.

J is TRBJ2-1 and V is TRBV11-2; no clear D gene. The CDR3 contains 15 residues. CDR1 and CDR2 (germline): SGHAT, FQNNGV. The ends were cut back, 5 bases at V and 5 bases at J, with 16 bases in the middle. This CDR3 is CASSPRVLYDNEQFF. CDR3 coding DNA: TGTGCCAGCAGCCCAAGGGTCTTATACGACAATGAGCAGTTCTTC. Variable domain in full (rest from reference TRBV11-2 and TRBJ2-1): EAGVAQSPRYKIIEKRQSVAFWCNPISGHATLYWYQQILGQGPKLLIQFQNNGVVDDSQLPKDRFSAERLKGVDSTLKIQPAKLEDSAVYLCASSPRVLYDNEQFFGPGTRLTVL.

The V gene is TRBV7-2, the J gene TRBJ1-2; 7 bases are shared with TRBD1. Germline V gene data show CDR1 as SGHTA and CDR2 as FQGNSA. The J segment lost 6 bases and the V segment lost 4 bases, leaving 5 bases of the junction unmatched. The CDR3 totals 13 residues. The CDR3 loop is CASSYRGSNGYTF. The CDR3 DNA reads as TGTGCCAGCAGCTACAGGGGATCGAATGGCTACACCTTC.

This clonotype was counted between two and nine times. V is TRBV7-2 and J is TRBJ2-4; 8 nucleotides line up with TRBD1. The germline CDR1 and CDR2 sequences are SGHTA and FQGNSA. The CDR3 runs 15 residues. Trimming took 6 bases from V and 2 from J; bases not matched to a gene: 6. For the CDR3, the DNA is TGTGCCAGCAGGTTACAGGGGGTAACCAAAAACATTCAGTACTTC. Encoded protein: CASRLQGVTKNIQYF.

The chain carries TRBV11-2 and TRBJ1-2; 12 bases match TRBD1. The CDR3 has 13 amino acids. The V gene's germline CDR1 is SGHAT and CDR2 FQNNGV. The trim removed 7 bases at V and 13 bases at J, leaving 10 bases unmatched. This CDR3 is CASTKPGQGAGTF. The CDR3 DNA is TGTGCCAGCACCAAACCGGGACAGGGGGCCGGCACCTTC.

V gene TRBV27 combines with J gene TRBJ2-7; D uncertain. The CDR3 length is 13 residues. Trimming shortened V by 3 bases and J by 0 bases, and 6 bases separated the two germline ends. Germline CDR1 and CDR2: MNHEY and SMNVEV (reference sequence). CDR3 sequence (DNA): TGTGCCAGCAGTTTCGCAGTCTCCTACGAGCAGTACTTC. Translation gives CASSFAVSYEQYF.

This clonotype came up a few times. The chain joins TRBV20-1 to TRBJ1-3; D remains unclear. Germline V lookup: CDR1 DFQATT, CDR2 SNEGSKA (reference sequence). The CDR3 has 12 residues. V lost 0 bases and J 2 bases, leaving 2 bases between the germline ends. The CDR3 nucleotides are TGCAGTGCTAGAGAGGCTGGAAACACCATATATTTT. The encoded protein is CSAREAGNTIYF.

This chain links TRBV4-3 with TRBJ2-2; 9 nucleotides match TRBD1. V lost 1 base and J lost 1; bases outside the gene matches: 1. The CDR3 runs 16 residues. CDR1 is LGHNA, CDR2 YSLEER, per germline. CDR3 in DNA: TGCGCCAGCAGCCAAGTGGACAGGGGGAACACCGGGGAGCTGTTTTTT. It encodes CASSQVDRGNTGELFF.

The sample holds a few counts of this clonotype. The gene calls are TRBV30 and TRBJ2-3; no definite D call. Trimming stripped 5 bases from V and 4 bases from J, with 10 bases between. The V gene's germline CDR1 is GTSNPN and CDR2 SVGIG (reference sequence). There are 12 residues in the CDR3. CDR3 region: CAWSEGSDTQYF. In DNA form, the CDR3 reads TGTGCCTGGTCGGAAGGATCAGATACGCAGTATTTT.

This clonotype was detected many times. The J gene is TRBJ2-2, the V gene TRBV4-1; TRBD2 aligns across 12 bases. CDR3 length: 15 amino acids. With 4 bases clipped from V and 9 bases from J, the junction kept 6 bases outside the gene matches. The germline V gene encodes CDR1 MGHRA and CDR2 YSYEKL. The CDR3 loop is CASSPRLAGAWELFF. The DNA of the CDR3 is TGCGCCAGCAGCCCCCGACTAGCGGGGGCCTGGGAGCTGTTTTTT.

Only a few counts were recorded for this clonotype. The chain couples TRBV4-1 to TRBJ1-2; D gene uncertain. Germline V CDR1 and CDR2: MGHRA, YSYEKL. The V end was cut by 9 bases, the J end by 0 bases, with 11 bases between. The CDR3 has 13 residues. This CDR3 reads CASNPGTNYGYTF. In DNA form, the CDR3 reads TGCGCCAGTAACCCAGGAACTAACTATGGCTACACCTTC.

The count of this clonotype is one. The chain has TRBV9 and TRBJ2-2, with D possibly being TRBD2 (6 bases). The CDR3 spans 14 residues. Germline assignment: CDR1 SGDLS and CDR2 YYNGEE. V gave up 4 bases and J gave up 3 bases, with 10 bases separating them. The CDR3 nucleotides are TGTGCCAGCAGCCCCTGGGGGGACACCGGGGAGCTGTTTTTT. It codes for CASSPWGDTGELFF.

V and J are TRBV19 and TRBJ2-7; D tentatively fits TRBD1 or TRBD2 (5 bases each). V lost 5 bases to trimming and J lost 3 bases, with 11 bases between them. The germline V gene has CDR1 LNHDA and CDR2 SQIVND (reference sequence). CDR3 size: 13 residues. The CDR3 coding sequence is TGTGCCAGTAGTCACGGGGCAGGCTACGAGCAGTACTTC. Its translation: CASSHGAGYEQYF. The full variable domain, rest sourced from reference TRBV19 and TRBJ2-7, is DGGITQSPKYLFRKEGQNVTLSCEQNLNHDAMYWYRQDPGQGLRLIYYSQIVNDFQKGDIAEGYSVSREKKESFPLTVTSAQKNPTAFYLCASSHGAGYEQYFGPGTRLTVT.